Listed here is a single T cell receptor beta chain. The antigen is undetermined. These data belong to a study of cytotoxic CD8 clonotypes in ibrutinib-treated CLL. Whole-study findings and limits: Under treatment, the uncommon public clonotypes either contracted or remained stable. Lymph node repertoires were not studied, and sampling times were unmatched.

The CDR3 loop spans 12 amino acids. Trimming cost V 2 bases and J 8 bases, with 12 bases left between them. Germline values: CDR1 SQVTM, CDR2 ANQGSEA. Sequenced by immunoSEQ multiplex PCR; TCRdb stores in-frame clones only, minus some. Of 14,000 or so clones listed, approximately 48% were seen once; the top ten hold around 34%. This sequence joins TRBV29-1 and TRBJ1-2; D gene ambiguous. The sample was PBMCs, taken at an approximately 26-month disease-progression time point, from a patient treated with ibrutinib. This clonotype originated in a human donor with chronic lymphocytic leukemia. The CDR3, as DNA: TGCAGCGTTGAAACCTGGGCGGAGGGCTACACCTTC. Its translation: CSVETWAEGYTF.